This record looks at one T cell receptor (beta chain) sequence and its context. Its target antigen remains unknown. Base-call qualities are not available, and no considerably larger clone is one nucleotide away. The germline V gene yields SGHRS for CDR1 and YFSETQ for CDR2. V is pared back by 2 bases and J by 3 bases, with 8 bases lying between the germline termini. The cysteine opens and the phenylalanine closes a CDR3 of 13 amino acids. Only the CDR3 portion is preserved as DNA: 39 bases, with reading frame beginning at the first base. These data are taken from a study of shared clonotypes between healthy human individuals (dated by TCRdb to 2020 to 2021). Regarding the research as a whole: The cohort comprised a couple of women and a few men aged 18 to 49 years. Each donor's leukapheresis produced roughly between roughly 0.85 and 9 billion PBMCs. To estimate repertoire size and how much clonotypes are shared between individuals, the study performed deep sequencing of blood TCR repertoires from roughly five healthy adults. For each donor, CD4 naive and CD4 memory were each run on three plates, CD8 naive on two plates, and CD8 memory on one plate. Libraries were prepared and TCR repertoires were sequenced by different laboratories using diverse techniques, in order to increase sequencing depth and limit assay-specific biases. General findings and caveats noted by the study authors: Rarefaction of sorted-subset datasets indicated incomplete sequencing despite the large sequencing depth. Because the study included only a small number of donors, the genetic and exposure-history diversity represented was limited. Estimated clonotype richness was generally larger for naive than for memory subsets. Higher generation probabilities were observed for clonotypes shared by all four sorted-subset donors than for non-shared clonotypes. Pairwise subsampling led to the expectation that sequencing depth would affect the degree of clonotype sharing among donors. Sharing across several donors was observed for approximately 5% of naive CD4, under 4% of naive CD8, 2% to 2.5% of memory CD4, and roughly 0.4% of memory CD8 clonotypes. Sampling was limited to blood, and TCR repertoires in tissue likely differ from TCR repertoires in blood.

Healthy HIV-negative adults with no recently reported acute infections or vaccinations were included as donors. Every donor was a Caucasian adult living in Nashville, Tennessee, USA. CD8 memory samples consisted of magnetically selected CD45RO+ cells combined with CCR7-negative CD45RA+ effector memory (TemRA) cells. Blood was collected by leukapheresis, and PBMCs were isolated by Ficoll-Histopaque density gradient centrifugation and then cryopreserved in liquid nitrogen vapor phase. Analytical flow cytometry was used to check the purity and quantity of every magnetically sorted T cell population. From each sorted fraction, genomic DNA was isolated and quantified by UV absorbance on a Nanodrop 2000c. Using the deep immunoSEQ assay, multiplex PCR amplified TCR CDR3 regions from genomic DNA. Extracted genomic DNA from each cell subset was distributed evenly across all wells of several immunoSEQ 96-well plates, and each plate was treated as a replicate. For sorted subsets, each replicate PCR was loaded with roughly 190 ng genomic DNA, equivalent to 32,000 or so T cell genomes. The purified libraries were quantified using a Qubit 3.0 fluorometer, sized with a Bioanalyzer 2100, and then quantified again using the KAPA Library Quantification kit. Each immunoSEQ 96-well plate was sequenced on its own single-read 150-cycle Illumina NextSeq 550 flow cell. As for the original processing: Because the immunoSEQ output held only junctional sequences and lacked quality scores, the filtering could not match the filtering applied to full-length reads. To assign V/J genes and CDR3, sequences were annotated using PyIR, a Python wrapper for IgBLAST v1.9, with IMGT germline references. Any read was removed if the V/J assignment was weak (E-value above 1e-6), the CDR3 was missing, or the read contained stop codons, out-of-frame junctions, or ambiguous translated residues. V3J clonotypes were defined by identical inferred V gene, J gene, and CDR3 amino acid sequence. To compute the percentage overlap between repertoires, the number of shared unique clonotypes was divided by the size of the smaller repertoire. RTK rarefaction, the Chao1 estimator, and Recon v2.1 estimates of unobserved clonotypes were used to assess repertoire richness. Generation probabilities for all TCRbeta clonotypes obtained by the gDNA method from a handful of donors were computed using OLGA. This immuneACCESS table, as held by TCRdb, lists in-frame sequences with V and J called but not all clones. Of the missing ones, under half trace to an unresolved V gene in checked studies; the others have no known cause. The V and J calls and clone size are taken from that table; D and trimming were inferred from the DNA. The sample table holds roughly 100,000 clones, of which roughly 70% were seen once. Together, the top ten hold over 20% of the sample.

This TCR came from a woman aged 25-40 years in good health. What was sequenced was memory CD8+ T cells sorted from blood. The intended sense of this specimen's cell subset or site label: CD45RO+ cells pooled with CCR7-negative TemRA cells. The V and J segments used are TRBV5-1 and TRBJ1-1; the D gene is unclear. CDR3 region: CASSFQVDTEAFF. Read as DNA, the sequence is TGCGCCAGCAGCTTTCAGGTAGACACTGAAGCTTTCTTT.